Listed here are 12 T cell receptor beta chains from one sample, sequenced in a study of T cell changes during pregnancy in multiple sclerosis. The assay was immunoSEQ multiplex PCR, and TCRdb's table has in-frame clones only and misses some. The data contain 50,000 or so clones, 80% to 90% of them singletons. Sequenced here: CD8+ T cells from peripheral blood mononuclear cells, sampled in the second trimester of pregnancy. Every receptor here comes from a female donor with multiple sclerosis, enrolled in a pregnancy study.

The genes are TRBV2 and TRBJ2-3; D unresolved. The CDR3 extends over 15 amino acids. Germline V gene data show CDR1 as SNHLY and CDR2 as FYNNEI. Deletions cut 3 bases from V and 4 bases from J, with 14 bases between. CDR3 protein: CASSDLPGLSDTQYF. CDR3 bases: TGTGCCAGCAGTGACTTGCCCGGGTTGTCAGATACGCAGTATTTT.

The chain is built from TRBV4-1 and TRBJ1-2; possible D gene TRBD1, 6 bases. V was shortened by 3 bases and J by 8 bases, with 16 bases between the two germline ends. In germline, CDR1 is MGHRA, CDR2 YSYEKL. There are 14 residues in the CDR3. The CDR3: CASSHPGAVGGYTF. CDR3 nucleotides: TGCGCCAGCAGCCATCCAGGGGCCGTTGGAGGCTACACCTTC.

The rearrangement links TRBV19 to TRBJ1-1; a possible D gene is TRBD1 (6 bases). The CDR3 extends over 14 amino acids. The germline V and J ends were trimmed by 5 bases and 4 bases, with 14 bases remaining between them. Germline lookup yields CDR1 LNHDA and CDR2 SQIVND (reference sequence). CDR3 coding DNA: TGTGCCAGTAGTCCAGGGACACCAGTCACTGAAGCTTTCTTT. This gives the protein CASSPGTPVTEAFF. Drawing the rest from reference TRBV19 and TRBJ1-1, the complete variable domain is DGGITQSPKYLFRKEGQNVTLSCEQNLNHDAMYWYRQDPGQGLRLIYYSQIVNDFQKGDIAEGYSVSREKKESFPLTVTSAQKNPTAFYLCASSPGTPVTEAFFGQGTRLTVV.

This clone was seen more than once but under ten times. The CDR3 sequence is CASSPLSGGSYNEQFF. DNA for the CDR3: TGTGCCAGCAGTCCTCTCAGCGGGGGATCCTACAATGAGCAGTTCTTC. The chain employs TRBV27 and TRBJ2-1; 8 positions agree with TRBD2. The CDR3 spans 16 residues. Germline CDR1 is MNHEY and CDR2 is SMNVEV (reference sequence). V lost 5 bases and J lost 1; bases outside the gene matches: 7.

V usage is TRBV7-9 and J usage is TRBJ2-1, with 9 positions matching TRBD1. From germline, CDR1 is SEHNR and CDR2 FQNEAQ (reference sequence). The trim removed 4 bases at V and 10 bases at J, leaving 11 bases unmatched. This CDR3 has 15 amino acids. DNA of the CDR3: TGTGCCAGCAGCTCCCTCCCGGACAGGGGAAGGGAGCAGTTCTTC. This translates into CASSSLPDRGREQFF.

The rearrangement links TRBV2 to TRBJ1-5; 8 bases match TRBD1. The junction had 12 bases not matched to a gene; V was cut back by 0 bases and J by 5 bases. The CDR3 has 18 amino acids. Germline lookup yields CDR1 SNHLY and CDR2 FYNNEI. CDR3 sequence reads: CASSEAGQGLDNYQPQHF. Here the CDR3 DNA reads TGTGCCAGCAGTGAAGCTGGACAGGGTTTGGATAATTATCAGCCCCAGCATTTT.

The chain combines TRBV13 with TRBJ2-5; D is possibly TRBD2 (5 bases). Germline CDR1 is PRHDT and CDR2 is FYEKMQ (reference sequence). V was shortened by 7 bases and J by 5 bases, with 17 bases between the two germline ends. The CDR3 loop spans 14 amino acids. CDR3 in amino acids: CASTVGGLGETQYF. DNA of the CDR3: TGTGCCAGCACCGTCGGCGGACTCGGGGAGACCCAGTACTTC.

The chain joins TRBV9 to TRBJ1-5; D is unclear. Germline CDR1 and CDR2: SGDLS and YYNGEE. The CDR3 is 13 residues long. The V end was cut by 2 bases, the J end by 3 bases, with 6 bases between. This chain's CDR3 is CASSVGPNQPQHF. The DNA for the CDR3 is TGTGCCAGCAGCGTCGGTCCCAATCAGCCCCAGCATTTT.

This clone was observed a handful of times. The gene calls are TRBV11-2 and TRBJ1-4, with D possibly being TRBD1 (5 bases). Germline CDR1 reads SGHAT; CDR2 reads FQNNGV. The CDR3 covers 16 residues. The V end lost 5 bases, the J end lost 8 bases, and 21 bases lay between the germline ends. The CDR3: CASSIDGTLVEEKLFF. The CDR3, as DNA: TGTGCCAGCAGCATCGATGGGACTTTGGTTGAGGAAAAACTGTTTTTT.

This clone was observed once. The chain has TRBV13 and TRBJ1-2; maybe TRBD1 (5 bases). The CDR3 has 14 amino acids. The V and J ends lost 5 bases and 6 bases respectively, with 16 bases between them. CDR1 and CDR2 (germline): PRHDT, FYEKMQ (reference sequence). CDR3 sequence: CASSDMGGVHGYTF. As DNA, the CDR3 is TGTGCCAGCAGCGATATGGGAGGGGTCCATGGCTACACCTTC.

This rearrangement joins TRBV5-1 to TRBJ1-2; D is unresolved. The CDR3 spans 14 residues. Germline V CDR1 and CDR2: SGHRS, YFSETQ. V lost 0 bases, J lost 3 bases, and 9 bases lay in between. The CDR3 DNA reads TGCGCCAGCAGCTTGGGGGCGTCAGACTATGGCTACACCTTC. Its protein is CASSLGASDYGYTF.

J is TRBJ1-5 and V is TRBV15; D gene ambiguous. The germline V gene has CDR1 LNHNV and CDR2 YYDKDF (reference sequence). Trimming took off 1 base at V and 4 bases at J, with 11 bases between the two ends. The CDR3 totals 15 residues. The CDR3 sequence is CATSRVLQTNQPQHF. Here the CDR3 DNA reads TGTGCCACCAGCAGAGTTTTACAGACGAATCAGCCCCAGCATTTT.